This TCR beta chain was recorded in a study of technical replicates of blood from a handful of donors. The trim removed 4 bases at V and 6 bases at J, leaving 12 bases unmatched. CDR3 size: 16 residues. The V gene's germline CDR1 is SGHTA and CDR2 FQGNSA. Sequencing was performed with immunoSEQ multiplex PCR; in TCRdb, only in-frame clones are kept and a portion is missing. The data show around 100,000 clones, approximately 95% seen once. The rearrangement joins TRBV7-2 to TRBJ2-4; 7 nucleotides agree with TRBD2. Sequencing was done on a sample of T cells isolated from PBMCs. This receptor was obtained from a human donor in good health. CDR3 residues: CASSYGWGGLPNIQYF. The CDR3, as DNA: TGTGCCAGCAGCTATGGCTGGGGGGGACTCCCAAACATTCAGTACTTC.